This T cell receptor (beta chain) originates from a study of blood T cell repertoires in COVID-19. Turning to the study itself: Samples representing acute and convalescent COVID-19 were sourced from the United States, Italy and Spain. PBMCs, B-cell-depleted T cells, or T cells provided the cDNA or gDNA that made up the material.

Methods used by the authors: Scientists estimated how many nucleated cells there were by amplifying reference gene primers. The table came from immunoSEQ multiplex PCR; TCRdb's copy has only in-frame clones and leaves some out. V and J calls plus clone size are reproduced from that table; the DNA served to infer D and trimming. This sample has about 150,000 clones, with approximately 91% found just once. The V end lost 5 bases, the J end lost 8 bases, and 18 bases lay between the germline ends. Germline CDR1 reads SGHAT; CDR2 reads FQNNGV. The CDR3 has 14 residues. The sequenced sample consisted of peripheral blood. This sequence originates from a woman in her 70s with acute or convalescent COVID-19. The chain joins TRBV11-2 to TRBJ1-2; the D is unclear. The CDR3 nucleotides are TGTGCCAGCAGCCAATCCTGGACGGGAGGGGGCTACACCTTC. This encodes CASSQSWTGGGYTF. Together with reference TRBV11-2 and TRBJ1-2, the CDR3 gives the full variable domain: EAGVAQSPRYKIIEKRQSVAFWCNPISGHATLYWYQQILGQGPKLLIQFQNNGVVDDSQLPKDRFSAERLKGVDSTLKIQPAKLEDSAVYLCASSQSWTGGGYTFGSGTRLTVV.